This paragraph reports one T cell receptor (beta chain). The record originates from a study of blood T cell repertoires in COVID-19. Study as a whole: The origin of the acute and convalescent COVID-19 samples was the United States, Italy and Spain. PBMCs, B-cell-depleted T cells, or T cells were the source of the cDNA or gDNA that made up the material.

In the authors' methods: Amplification from reference gene primers served as the basis for estimated nucleated cell counts. The method was immunoSEQ multiplex PCR; TCRdb's version includes in-frame clones alone and lacks a portion of them. The V and J calls and clone size come from that table; D and trimming were worked out from the DNA. The table records 200,000 or so clones, approximately 80% of them present only once. CDR3 length: 15 amino acids. From germline, CDR1 is SGHRS and CDR2 YFSETQ. Trimming took 4 bases from V and 0 from J, leaving 10 bases between them. The sample comprised peripheral blood. The gene calls are TRBV5-1 and TRBJ1-4, with TRBD1 as a possible D gene (6 bases). This clonotype was sampled from a woman in her sixties or seventies who had recovered from COVID-19. Here the CDR3 DNA reads TGCGCCAGCAGCGGGGACATTGCAACTAATGAAAAACTGTTTTTT. Translating gives CASSGDIATNEKLFF.